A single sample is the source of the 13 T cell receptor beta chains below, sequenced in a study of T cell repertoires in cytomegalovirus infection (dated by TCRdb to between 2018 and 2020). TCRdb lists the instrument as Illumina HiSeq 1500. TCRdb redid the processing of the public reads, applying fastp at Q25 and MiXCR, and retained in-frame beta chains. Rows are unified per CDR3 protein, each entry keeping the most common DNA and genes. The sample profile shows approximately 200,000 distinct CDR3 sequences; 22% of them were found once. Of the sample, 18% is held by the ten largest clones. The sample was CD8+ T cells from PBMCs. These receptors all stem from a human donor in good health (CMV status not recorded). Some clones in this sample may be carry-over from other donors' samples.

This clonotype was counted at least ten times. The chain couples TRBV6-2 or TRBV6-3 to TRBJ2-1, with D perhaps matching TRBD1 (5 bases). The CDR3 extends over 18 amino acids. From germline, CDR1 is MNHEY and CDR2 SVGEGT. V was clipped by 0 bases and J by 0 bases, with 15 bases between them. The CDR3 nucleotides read TGTGCCAGCAGTTACTCGACATCCACAGGACACTCCTACAATGAGCAGTTCTTC. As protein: CASSYSTSTGHSYNEQFF.

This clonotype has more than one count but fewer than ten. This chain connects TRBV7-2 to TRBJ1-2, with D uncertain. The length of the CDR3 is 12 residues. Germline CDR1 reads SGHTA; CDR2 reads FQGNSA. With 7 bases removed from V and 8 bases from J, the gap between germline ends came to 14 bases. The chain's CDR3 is CASTKSGRGYTF. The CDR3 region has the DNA TGTGCCAGCACCAAAAGCGGCAGAGGCTACACCTTC.

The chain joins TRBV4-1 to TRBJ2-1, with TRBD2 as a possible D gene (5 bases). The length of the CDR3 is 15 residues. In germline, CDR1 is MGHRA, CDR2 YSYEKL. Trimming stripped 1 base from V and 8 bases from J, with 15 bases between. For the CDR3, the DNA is TGCGCCAGCAGCCAAGCGTTCGGACTGATGTATGAGCAGTTCTTC. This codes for CASSQAFGLMYEQFF.

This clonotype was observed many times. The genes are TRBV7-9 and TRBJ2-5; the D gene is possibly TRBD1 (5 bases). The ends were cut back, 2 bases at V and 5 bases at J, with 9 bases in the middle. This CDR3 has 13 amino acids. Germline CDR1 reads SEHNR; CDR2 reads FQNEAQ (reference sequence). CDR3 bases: TGTGCCAGCAGCTTATGGGGCTGGGAGACCCAGTACTTC. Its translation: CASSLWGWETQYF.

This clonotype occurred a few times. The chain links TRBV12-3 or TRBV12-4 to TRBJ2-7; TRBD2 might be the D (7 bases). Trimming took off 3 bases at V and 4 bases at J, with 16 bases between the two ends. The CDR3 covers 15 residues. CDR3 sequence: CASSFGGRGGYEQYF. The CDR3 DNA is TGTGCCAGCAGTTTCGGGGGGCGAGGGGGTTACGAGCAGTACTTC.

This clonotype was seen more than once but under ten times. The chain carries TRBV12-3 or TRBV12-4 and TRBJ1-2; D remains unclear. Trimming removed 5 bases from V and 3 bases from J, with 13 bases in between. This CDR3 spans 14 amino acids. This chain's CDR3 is CASSPDPQYYGYTF. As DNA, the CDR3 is TGTGCCAGCAGTCCGGACCCCCAATACTATGGCTACACCTTC.

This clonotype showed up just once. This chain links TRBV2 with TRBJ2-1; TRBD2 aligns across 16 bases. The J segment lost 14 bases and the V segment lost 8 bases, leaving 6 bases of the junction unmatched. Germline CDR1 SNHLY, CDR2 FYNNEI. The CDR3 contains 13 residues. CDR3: CASGGLAGGPEFF. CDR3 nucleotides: TGTGCCAGCGGGGGACTAGCGGGGGGGCCAGAGTTCTTC.

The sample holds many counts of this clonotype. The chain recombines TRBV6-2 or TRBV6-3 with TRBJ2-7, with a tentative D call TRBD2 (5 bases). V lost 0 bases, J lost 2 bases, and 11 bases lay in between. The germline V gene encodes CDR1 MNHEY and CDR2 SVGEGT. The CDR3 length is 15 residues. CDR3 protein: CASSYSARDPYEQYF. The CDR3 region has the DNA TGTGCCAGCAGTTACTCAGCGAGGGATCCCTACGAGCAGTACTTC.

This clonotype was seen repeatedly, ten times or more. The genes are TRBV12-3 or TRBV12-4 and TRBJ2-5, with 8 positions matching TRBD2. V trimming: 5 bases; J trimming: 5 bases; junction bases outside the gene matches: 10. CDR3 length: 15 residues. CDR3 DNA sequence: TGTGCCAGCAGTCCGGGACTAGGGTTACGGGAGACCCAGTACTTC. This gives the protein CASSPGLGLRETQYF.

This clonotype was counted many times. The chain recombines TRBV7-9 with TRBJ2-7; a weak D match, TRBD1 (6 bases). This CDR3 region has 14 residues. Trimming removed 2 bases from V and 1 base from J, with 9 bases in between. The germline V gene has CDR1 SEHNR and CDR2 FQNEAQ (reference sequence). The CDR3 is CASSLLGQSYEQYF. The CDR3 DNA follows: TGTGCCAGCAGCTTACTAGGACAGTCCTACGAGCAGTACTTC.

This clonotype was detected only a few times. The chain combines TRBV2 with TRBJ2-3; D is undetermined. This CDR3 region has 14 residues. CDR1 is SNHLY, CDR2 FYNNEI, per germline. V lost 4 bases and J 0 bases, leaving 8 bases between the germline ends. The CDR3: CASSGPTSTDTQYF. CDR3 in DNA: TGTGCCAGCAGTGGCCCTACTAGCACAGATACGCAGTATTTT.

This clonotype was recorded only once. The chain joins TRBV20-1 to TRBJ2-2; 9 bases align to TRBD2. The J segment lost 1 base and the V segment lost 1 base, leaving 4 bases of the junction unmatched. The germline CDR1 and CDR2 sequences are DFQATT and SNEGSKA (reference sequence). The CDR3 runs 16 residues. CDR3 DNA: TGCAGTGCTAGAGTTTTAGCGGGGGAGAACACCGGGGAGCTGTTTTTT. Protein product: CSARVLAGENTGELFF.

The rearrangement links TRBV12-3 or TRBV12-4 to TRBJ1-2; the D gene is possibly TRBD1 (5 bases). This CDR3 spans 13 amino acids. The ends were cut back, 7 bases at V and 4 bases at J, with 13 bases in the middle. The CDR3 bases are TGTGCCAGCACCCTCCCGGGGGGCTATGGCTACACCTTC. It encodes CASTLPGGYGYTF.